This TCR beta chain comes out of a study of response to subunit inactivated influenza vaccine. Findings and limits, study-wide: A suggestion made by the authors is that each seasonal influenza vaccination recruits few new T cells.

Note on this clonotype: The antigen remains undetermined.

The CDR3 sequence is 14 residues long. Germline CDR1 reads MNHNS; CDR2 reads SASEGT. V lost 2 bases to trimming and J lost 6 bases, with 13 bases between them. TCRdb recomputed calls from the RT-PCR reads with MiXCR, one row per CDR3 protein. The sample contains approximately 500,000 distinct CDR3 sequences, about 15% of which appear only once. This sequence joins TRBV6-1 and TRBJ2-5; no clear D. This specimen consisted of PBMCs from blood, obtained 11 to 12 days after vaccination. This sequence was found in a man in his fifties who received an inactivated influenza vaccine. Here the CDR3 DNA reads TGTGCCAGCAGTGAACTCAGACTTCTAAAGACCCAGTACTTC. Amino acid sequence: CASSELRLLKTQYF.